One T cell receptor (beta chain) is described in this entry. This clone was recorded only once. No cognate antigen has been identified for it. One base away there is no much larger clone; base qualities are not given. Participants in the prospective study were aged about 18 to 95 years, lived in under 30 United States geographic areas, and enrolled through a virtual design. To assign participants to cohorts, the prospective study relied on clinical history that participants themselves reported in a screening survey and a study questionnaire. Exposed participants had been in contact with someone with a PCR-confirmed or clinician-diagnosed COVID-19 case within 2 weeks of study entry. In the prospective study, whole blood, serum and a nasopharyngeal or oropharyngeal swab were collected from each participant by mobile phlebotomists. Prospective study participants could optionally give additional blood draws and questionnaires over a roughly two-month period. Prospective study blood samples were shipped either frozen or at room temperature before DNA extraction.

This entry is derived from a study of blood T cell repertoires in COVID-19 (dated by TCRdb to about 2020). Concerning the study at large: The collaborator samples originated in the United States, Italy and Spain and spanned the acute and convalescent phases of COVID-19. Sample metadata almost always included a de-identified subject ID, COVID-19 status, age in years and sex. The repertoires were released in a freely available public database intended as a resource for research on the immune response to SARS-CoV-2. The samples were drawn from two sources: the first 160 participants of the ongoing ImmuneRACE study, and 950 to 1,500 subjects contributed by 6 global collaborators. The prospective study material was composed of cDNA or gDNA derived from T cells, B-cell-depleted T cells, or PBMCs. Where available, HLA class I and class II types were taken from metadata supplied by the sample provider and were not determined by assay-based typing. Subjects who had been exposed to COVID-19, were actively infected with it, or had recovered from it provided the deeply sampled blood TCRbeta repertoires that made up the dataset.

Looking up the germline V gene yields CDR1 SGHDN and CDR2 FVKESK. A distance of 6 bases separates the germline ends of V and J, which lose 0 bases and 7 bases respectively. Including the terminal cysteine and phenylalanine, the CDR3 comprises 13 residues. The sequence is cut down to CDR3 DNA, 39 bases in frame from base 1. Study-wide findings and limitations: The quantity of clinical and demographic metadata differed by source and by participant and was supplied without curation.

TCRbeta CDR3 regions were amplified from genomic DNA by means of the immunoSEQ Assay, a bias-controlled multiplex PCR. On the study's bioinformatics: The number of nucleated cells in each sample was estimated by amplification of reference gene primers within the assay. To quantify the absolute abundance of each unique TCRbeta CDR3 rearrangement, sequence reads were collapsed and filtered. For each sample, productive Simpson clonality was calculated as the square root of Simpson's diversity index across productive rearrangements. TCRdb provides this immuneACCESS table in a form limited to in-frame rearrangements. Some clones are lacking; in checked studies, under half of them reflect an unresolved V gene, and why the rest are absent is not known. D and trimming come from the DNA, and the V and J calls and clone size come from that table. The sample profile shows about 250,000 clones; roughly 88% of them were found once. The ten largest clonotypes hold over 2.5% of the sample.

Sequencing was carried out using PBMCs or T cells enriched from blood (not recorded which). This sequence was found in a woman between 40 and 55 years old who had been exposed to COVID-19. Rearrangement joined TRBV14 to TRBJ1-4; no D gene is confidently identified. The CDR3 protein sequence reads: CASSQDLGEKLFF. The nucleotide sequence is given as TGTGCCAGCAGCCAAGATCTCGGTGAAAAACTGTTTTTT.